This section outlines one T cell receptor beta chain sequence together with its context. The antigen remains unidentified. These data come from a study of CD8 T cells in Susac syndrome. Study overall: When blood was collected, patients with Susac syndrome were therapy-naive, were taking corticosteroids, or were receiving intravenous immunoglobulin alone. Study-wide points: The study recognized that the number of individuals in its TCR sequencing and HLA analysis was relatively small.

Germline CDR1 is LGHNA and CDR2 is YNFKEQ. This CDR3 region has 16 residues. V lost 0 bases and J lost 6; bases outside the gene matches: 10. An input of roughly 0.5 to 1 ug of RNA was subjected to reverse transcription using random hexamers. MiXCR was run by TCRdb on the immunoSEQ multiplex PCR reads, yielding one entry per CDR3 protein. In the table there are about 180,000 distinct CDR3 sequences, approximately 94% of which are singletons. TCR beta sequencing was performed on blood CD8+ and CD4+ T cells. The sample comprised CD4+ T cells from PBMCs. This chain uses TRBV4-2 with TRBJ2-5; 7 bases map to TRBD1. The clonotype originates from a human donor with Susac syndrome. The chain's CDR3 is CASSQDIGQAGKTQYF. The DNA for the CDR3 is TGTGCCAGCAGCCAAGATATCGGACAGGCTGGGAAGACCCAGTACTTC.